The 22 T cell receptor beta chains presented below share a single source sample, sequenced in a study of CXCR3-negative and CXCR3-positive naive CD8 T cells. Overall study findings and caveats: Against CXCR3-negative naive cells, CXCR3-positive naive cells showed more hydrophobic TRB CDR3s.

Each TRB cDNA library was prepared by 5' RACE (with UMI labels). TCRdb reprocessed the 5' RACE reads; each CDR3 protein has one entry and no DNA is given. The table gives about 120,000 distinct CDR3 sequences; the top ten clones make up around 0.36% of it. For these receptors, no antigen is known. Material: naive CXCR3+ CD8+ T cells from blood. Subset denoted: CD45RO-CCR7+CD27+CD95- naive CD8+ T cells expressing CXCR3 (TNR3+). The receptors were gathered from a human donor in good health. Some clones in this sample may be carry-over from other donors' samples.

The chain uses TRBV7-9 and TRBJ2-2. CDR3 length: 17 residues. Germline-derived CDR1 and CDR2 are SEHNR and FQNEAQ (reference sequence). The CDR3 region is CASSPSQSRVNTGELFF.

The chain couples TRBV28 to TRBJ2-2; the D gene TCRdb calls, TRBD1, cannot be checked with no DNA. Per the germline V gene, CDR1 is MDHEN and CDR2 is SYDVKM. CDR3 length equals 17 residues. The CDR3 reads CASSSSPWASGTGELFF.

The chain joins TRBV7-2 to TRBJ2-7; the TCRdb call, TRBD2, lacks DNA for checking. The CDR3 length is 16 residues. Germline CDR1 and CDR2: SGHTA and FQGNSA. The CDR3 reads CASSYASSGAAYEQYF. Variable domain in full (rest from reference TRBV7-2 and TRBJ2-7): GAGVSQSPSNKVTEKGKDVELRCDPISGHTALYWYRQSLGQGLEFLIYFQGNSAPDKSGLPSDRFSAERTGGSVSTLTIQRTQQEDSAVYLCASSYASSGAAYEQYFGPGTRLTVT.

The chain links TRBV28 to TRBJ2-7; TCRdb designates TRBD1, a call that cannot be tested without DNA. The germline V gene encodes CDR1 MDHEN and CDR2 SYDVKM. The CDR3 is made up of 16 amino acids. The chain's CDR3 is CATGGRVSSSTYEQYF.

The rearrangement uses TRBV7-7 and TRBJ2-7; the D call of TRBD1 rests on TCRdb alone, since no DNA is present to check it. From germline, CDR1 is SSHAT and CDR2 FNYEAQ (reference sequence). This CDR3 has 16 residues. CDR3 sequence reads: CASSLKAGQDSYEQYF.

This chain connects TRBV27 to TRBJ2-7; TCRdb names TRBD1, which stays unverified in the absence of DNA. Germline V CDR1 and CDR2: MNHEY, SMNVEV (reference sequence). The CDR3 has 14 amino acids. The CDR3 loop is CASSSLNQLYEQYF.

The chain recombines TRBV14 with TRBJ1-2. CDR1 and CDR2 (germline): SGHDN, FVKESK. This CDR3 spans 13 amino acids. CDR3 amino acids: CASSQVYGTGYTF.

The chain is built from TRBV28 and TRBJ2-3. Looked up from germline, CDR1 is MDHEN and CDR2 is SYDVKM. The CDR3 contains 15 residues. CDR3 amino acids: CASRSLRSSTDTQYF.

The genes are TRBV6-5 and TRBJ2-1; TCRdb's D call of TRBD1 is untestable without DNA. Germline lookup yields CDR1 MNHEY and CDR2 SVGAGI. The length of the CDR3 is 14 residues. The CDR3 sequence is CASSYSNRGIEQFF.

This chain links TRBV7-9 with TRBJ2-7. Looked up from germline, CDR1 is SEHNR and CDR2 is FQNEAQ (reference sequence). This CDR3 contains 14 residues. The CDR3 reads CASSLVDRGYEQYF.

CDR3 residues: CASSPIKRLNTEAFF. The chain combines TRBV5-6 with TRBJ1-1. This CDR3 has 15 amino acids. Germline CDR1 reads SGHDT; CDR2 reads YYEEEE.

V and J are TRBV7-3 and TRBJ2-1; TCRdb's D call of TRBD2 is untestable without DNA. Per the germline V gene, CDR1 is SGHTA and CDR2 is FQGTGA. The CDR3 loop spans 15 amino acids. CDR3 sequence: CASSLSSSGLNEQFF.

The chain links TRBV27 to TRBJ2-1; TCRdb proposes TRBD2, but this gene call is untestable without DNA. The CDR3 spans 14 residues. The V gene's germline CDR1 is MNHEY and CDR2 SMNVEV (reference sequence). The CDR3 loop reads CASSPQAGGNEQFF.

The chain couples TRBV19 to TRBJ1-1; TCRdb's D call of TRBD1 is untestable without DNA. This CDR3 is built from 13 residues. The germline CDR1 and CDR2 sequences are LNHDA and SQIVND (reference sequence). This chain's CDR3 is CATGTNMNTEAFF. Variable domain in full (rest from reference TRBV19 and TRBJ1-1): DGGITQSPKYLFRKEGQNVTLSCEQNLNHDAMYWYRQDPGQGLRLIYYSQIVNDFQKGDIAEGYSVSREKKESFPLTVTSAQKNPTAFYLCATGTNMNTEAFFGQGTRLTVV.

This chain joins TRBV4-1 and TRBJ1-1. The CDR3 is 13 residues long. Germline CDR1 reads MGHRA; CDR2 reads YSYEKL. The CDR3 loop is CASSQDRWTEAFF.

The chain combines TRBV28 with TRBJ2-5; TCRdb lists TRBD1, though no DNA is available to test this call. The CDR3 has 14 residues. The germline V gene encodes CDR1 MDHEN and CDR2 SYDVKM. CDR3 region: CASSQTLTGETQYF.

The chain joins TRBV11-1 to TRBJ2-7; TCRdb lists TRBD1, though no DNA is available to test this call. Germline loops: CDR1 SGHAT, CDR2 FQDESV (reference sequence). The CDR3 consists of 15 residues. This CDR3 reads CASSDRDRRPYEQYF.

CDR3 protein: CATEDGLNEKLFF. The J gene is TRBJ1-4, the V gene TRBV10-3. CDR3 length equals 13 residues. The germline gives CDR1 ENHRY, CDR2 SYGVKD.

CDR3 region: CASSQEWGALSYEQYF. The chain links TRBV3-1 to TRBJ2-7; absent DNA, TCRdb's TRBD2 call cannot be checked. This CDR3 region has 16 residues. Per the germline V gene, CDR1 is LGHDT and CDR2 is YNNKEL (reference sequence).

V and J are TRBV29-1 and TRBJ2-7; the TRBD1 assignment by TCRdb is unverifiable without DNA. The CDR3 contains 13 residues. The germline gives CDR1 SQVTM, CDR2 ANQGSEA. CDR3: CSVEMPGTYEQYF.

The V call is TRBV6-5, the J call TRBJ2-1; as DNA is missing, the TRBD2 call by TCRdb cannot be tested. This CDR3 comprises 15 residues. Germline values: CDR1 MNHEY, CDR2 SVGAGI. This CDR3 is CASSPQSGRPDEQFF.

The genes are TRBV19 and TRBJ2-1. CDR1 and CDR2 (germline): LNHDA, SQIVND (reference sequence). This CDR3 spans 15 amino acids. CDR3 residues: CASSIVIAEHNEQFF.